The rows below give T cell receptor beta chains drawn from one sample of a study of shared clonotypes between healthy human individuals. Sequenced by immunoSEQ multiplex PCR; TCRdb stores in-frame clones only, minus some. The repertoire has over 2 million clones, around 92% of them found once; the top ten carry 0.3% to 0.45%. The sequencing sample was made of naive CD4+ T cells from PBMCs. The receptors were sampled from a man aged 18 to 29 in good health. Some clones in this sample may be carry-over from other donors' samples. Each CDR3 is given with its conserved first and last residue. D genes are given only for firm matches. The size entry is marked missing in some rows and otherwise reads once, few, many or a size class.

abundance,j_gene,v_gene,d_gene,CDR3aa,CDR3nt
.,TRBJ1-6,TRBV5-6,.,CASSVRHSPLHF,TGTGCCAGCAGCGTAAGACATTCACCCCTCCACTTT
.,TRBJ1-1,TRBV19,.,CASSIGLLEAFF,TGTGCCAGTAGTATCGGTTTGTTGGAAGCTTTCTTT
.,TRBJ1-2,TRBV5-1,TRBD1,CASSPTPGQHYGYTF,TGCGCCAGCAGCCCCACGCCGGGACAGCACTATGGCTACACCTTC
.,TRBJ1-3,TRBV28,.,CASSLFSGNTIYF,TGTGCCAGCAGTTTATTCTCTGGAAACACCATATATTTT
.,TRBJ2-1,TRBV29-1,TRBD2,CSVGGLYSVHEQFF,TGCAGCGTTGGGGGACTATATTCCGTCCATGAGCAGTTCTTC
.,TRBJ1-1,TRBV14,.,CASSRTAGNTEAFF,TGTGCCAGCAGCCGTACAGCAGGGAACACTGAAGCTTTCTTT
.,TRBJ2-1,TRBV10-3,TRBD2,CAVGPRASGRFDEQFF,TGTGCCGTCGGGCCGCGGGCTAGCGGGAGATTCGATGAGCAGTTCTTC
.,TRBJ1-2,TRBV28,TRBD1,CASSMTGNYGYTF,TGTGCCAGCAGCATGACAGGGAACTATGGCTACACCTTC
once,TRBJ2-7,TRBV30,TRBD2,CAWSATSGISYEQYF,TGTGCCTGGAGTGCGACTAGCGGAATCTCATACGAGCAGTACTTC
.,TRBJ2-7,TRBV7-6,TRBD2,CASSLLPGSGTTHPYEQYF,TGTGCCAGCAGCTTATTGCCGGGTAGCGGGACAACCCACCCTTACGAGCAGTACTTC
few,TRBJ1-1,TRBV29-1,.,CSVATRVVNTEAFF,TGCAGCGTTGCAACGAGGGTTGTGAACACTGAAGCTTTCTTT
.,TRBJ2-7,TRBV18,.,CASSPIGQGYEQYF,TGTGCCAGCTCACCCATTGGGCAGGGTTACGAGCAGTACTTC
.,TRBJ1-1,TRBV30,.,CAWTARRNTEAFF,TGTGCCTGGACAGCCAGGAGGAACACTGAAGCTTTCTTT
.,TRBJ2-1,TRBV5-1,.,CASSLRNYPSEQFF,TGCGCCAGCAGCTTGAGGAATTACCCTTCGGAGCAGTTCTTC
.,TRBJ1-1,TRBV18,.,CASSPGKTVNTEAFF,TGTGCCAGCTCACCGGGTAAAACTGTGAACACTGAAGCTTTCTTT